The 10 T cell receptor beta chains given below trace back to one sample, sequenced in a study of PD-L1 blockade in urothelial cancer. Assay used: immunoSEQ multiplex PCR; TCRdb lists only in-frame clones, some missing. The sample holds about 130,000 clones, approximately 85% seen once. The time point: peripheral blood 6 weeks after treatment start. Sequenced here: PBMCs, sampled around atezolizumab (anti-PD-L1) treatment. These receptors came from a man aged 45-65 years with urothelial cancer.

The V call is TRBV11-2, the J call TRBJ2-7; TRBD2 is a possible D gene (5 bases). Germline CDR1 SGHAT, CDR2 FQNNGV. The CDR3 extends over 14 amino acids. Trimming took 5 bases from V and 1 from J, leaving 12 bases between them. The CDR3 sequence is CASSPEEGSYEQYF. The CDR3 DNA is TGTGCCAGCAGCCCCGAAGAGGGATCCTACGAGCAGTACTTC.

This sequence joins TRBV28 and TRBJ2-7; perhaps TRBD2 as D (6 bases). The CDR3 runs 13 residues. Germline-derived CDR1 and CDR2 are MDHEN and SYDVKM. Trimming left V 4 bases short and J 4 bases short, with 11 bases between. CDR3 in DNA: TGTGCCAGCAGTTCTCACGGGAGTTACGAGCAGTACTTC. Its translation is CASSSHGSYEQYF. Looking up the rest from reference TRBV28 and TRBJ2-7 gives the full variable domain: DVKVTQSSRYLVKRTGEKVFLECVQDMDHENMFWYRQDPGLGLRLIYFSYDVKMKEKGDIPEGYSVSREKKERFSLILESASTNQTSMYLCASSSHGSYEQYFGPGTRLTVT.

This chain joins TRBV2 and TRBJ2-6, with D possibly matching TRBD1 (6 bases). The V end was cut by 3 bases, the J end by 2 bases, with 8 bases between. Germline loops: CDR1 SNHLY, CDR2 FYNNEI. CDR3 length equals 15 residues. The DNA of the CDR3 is TGTGCCAGCAGTGAGGGGGCGGCTGGGGCCAACGTCCTGACTTTC. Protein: CASSEGAAGANVLTF.

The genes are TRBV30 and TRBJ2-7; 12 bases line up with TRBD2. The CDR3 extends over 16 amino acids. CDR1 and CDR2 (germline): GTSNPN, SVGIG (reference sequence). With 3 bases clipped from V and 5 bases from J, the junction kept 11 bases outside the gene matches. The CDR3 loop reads CAWSWTSGNRLDEQYF. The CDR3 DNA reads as TGTGCCTGGAGCTGGACTAGCGGGAACCGCCTCGACGAGCAGTACTTC.

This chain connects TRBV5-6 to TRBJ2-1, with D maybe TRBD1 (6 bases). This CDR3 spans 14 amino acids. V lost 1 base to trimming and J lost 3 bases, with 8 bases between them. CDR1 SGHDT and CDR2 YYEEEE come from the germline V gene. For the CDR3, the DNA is TGTGCCAGCAGCTTGCAGGGGCTCTACAATGAGCAGTTCTTC. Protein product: CASSLQGLYNEQFF.

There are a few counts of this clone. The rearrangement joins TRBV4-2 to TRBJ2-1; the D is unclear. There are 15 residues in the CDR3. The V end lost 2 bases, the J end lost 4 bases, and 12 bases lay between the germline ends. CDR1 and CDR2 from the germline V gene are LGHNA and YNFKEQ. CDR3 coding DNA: TGTGCCAGCAGCCAATCTGCGGAATCATACAATGAGCAGTTCTTC. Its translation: CASSQSAESYNEQFF.

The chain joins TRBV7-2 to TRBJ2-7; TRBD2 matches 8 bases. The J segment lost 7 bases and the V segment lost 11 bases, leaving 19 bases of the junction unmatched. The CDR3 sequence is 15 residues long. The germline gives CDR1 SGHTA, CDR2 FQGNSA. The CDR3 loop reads CAGNPPGAPGGEQYF. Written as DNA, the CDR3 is TGTGCCGGTAACCCCCCAGGGGCCCCGGGAGGGGAGCAGTACTTC. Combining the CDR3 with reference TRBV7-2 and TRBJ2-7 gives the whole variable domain GAGVSQSPSNKVTEKGKDVELRCDPISGHTALYWYRQSLGQGLEFLIYFQGNSAPDKSGLPSDRFSAERTGGSVSTLTIQRTQQEDSAVYLCAGNPPGAPGGEQYFGPGTRLTVT.

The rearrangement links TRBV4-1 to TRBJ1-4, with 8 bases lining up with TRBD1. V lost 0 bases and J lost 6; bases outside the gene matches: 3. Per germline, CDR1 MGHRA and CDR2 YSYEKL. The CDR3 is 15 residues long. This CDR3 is CASSQDDRGHEKLFF. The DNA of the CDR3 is TGCGCCAGCAGCCAAGACGACAGGGGACATGAAAAACTGTTTTTT.

The CDR3 nucleotides read TGTGCCAGCAGCTTGCATGCGGATACGCAGTATTTT. This gives the protein CASSLHADTQYF. The chain uses TRBV5-6 and TRBJ2-3; unclear D gene. CDR3 length: 12 residues. V was clipped by 1 base and J by 6 bases, with 6 bases between them. Germline V lookup: CDR1 SGHDT, CDR2 YYEEEE.

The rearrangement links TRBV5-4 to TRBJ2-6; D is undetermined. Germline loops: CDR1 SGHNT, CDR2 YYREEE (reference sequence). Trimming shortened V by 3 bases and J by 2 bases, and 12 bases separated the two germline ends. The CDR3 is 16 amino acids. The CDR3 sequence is CASSSTAGAGANVLTF. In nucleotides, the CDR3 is TGTGCCAGCAGCTCCACCGCAGGCGCTGGGGCCAACGTCCTGACTTTC.